Listed below are T cell receptor beta chains from one sample, sequenced in a study of blood T cell repertoires in COVID-19. The data were produced by immunoSEQ multiplex PCR, yet TCRdb's version contains in-frame clones alone and is incomplete. The table records roughly 91,000 clones, 82% of them present only once. Source material: peripheral blood. The receptors stem from a woman of 80 years or more with acute or convalescent COVID-19. Each CDR3 is given without its conserved first and last residue. D genes are given only for firm matches.

D	V	J	CDR3
-	TRBV20-1	TRBJ1-3	SVTQGNTIY
TRBD1	TRBV3-1/TRBV3-2	TRBJ2-7	ASSQATGSYEQY
-	TRBV10-3	TRBJ1-1	AISLGGDTEAF
-	TRBV6-5	TRBJ1-1	ASRQVMNTEAF
-	TRBV15	TRBJ2-5	ATSRDLYQETQY
-	TRBV3-1/TRBV3-2	TRBJ2-7	ASSQDLTGAYEQY
TRBD1	TRBV7-6	TRBJ1-6	ASSSASGGQDSPLH
-	TRBV7-2	TRBJ1-6	ASSPTVGNSPLH
-	TRBV6-5	TRBJ1-4	ASRAGTNEKLF
-	TRBV2	TRBJ2-7	ASSDRGVSYEQY
-	TRBV2	TRBJ2-1	ASSKDRRGEQF
TRBD1	TRBV5-8	TRBJ1-1	ASRPGQGAVTEAF
-	TRBV11-3	TRBJ1-1	ASSLGSPGEAF